The 32 T cell receptor beta chains listed next were all sequenced from one sample in a study of T-cell memory formation after mild COVID-19. In TCRdb, the 5' RACE reads were re-called with MiXCR into one record per CDR3 protein. This sample yields 450,000 to 650,000 distinct CDR3 sequences, of which less than 25% are seen a single time; roughly 9.1% belongs to the top ten. The specimen was PBMCs or a T cell subset sorted from them (not recorded which). These receptors were collected from an adult woman who had mild COVID-19 (a few samples of this study predate the infection). Cell type and time point are not known.

Many counts were recorded for this clonotype. The J gene is TRBJ2-1, the V gene TRBV12-3 or TRBV12-4; D perhaps matches TRBD2 (5 bases). With 10 bases removed from V and 5 bases from J, the gap between germline ends came to 18 bases. The CDR3 totals 14 residues. The CDR3 DNA sequence: TGTGCCACCCGGAGCGCGGGCAGCAACAATGAGCAGTTCTTC. It encodes CATRSAGSNNEQFF.

This clonotype was seen only a few times. V gene TRBV5-1 combines with J gene TRBJ2-1, with D possibly TRBD1 on 6 matching bases. CDR1 and CDR2 (germline): SGHRS, YFSETQ. Between the trimmed V and J ends, which lost 5 bases and 8 bases, there was a span of 11 bases. This CDR3 has 12 residues. The CDR3 is CASRLRGDEQFF. The CDR3 DNA is TGCGCCAGCAGACTCAGGGGAGATGAGCAGTTCTTC.

The V gene is TRBV5-1, the J gene TRBJ2-5; 7 nucleotides match TRBD1. The V gene's germline CDR1 is SGHRS and CDR2 YFSETQ. The CDR3 has 16 residues. With V trimmed by 4 bases and J by 4 bases, 13 bases remained unmatched. CDR3 protein: CASSVTGAARGETQYF. The CDR3 region has the DNA TGCGCCAGCAGCGTAACAGGGGCCGCAAGGGGAGAGACCCAGTACTTC.

The J gene is TRBJ2-1, the V gene TRBV19; D might be TRBD1 (5 bases). Looked up from germline, CDR1 is LNHDA and CDR2 is SQIVND (reference sequence). Trimming pared 3 bases from V and 6 bases from J, leaving 9 bases between. This CDR3 has 13 residues. CDR3 sequence: CASSIDSFNEQFF. CDR3 DNA: TGTGCCAGTAGTATCGACAGTTTCAATGAGCAGTTCTTC.

This clonotype was recorded at least ten times. CDR3 region: CASSLSSSSYNEQFF. DNA for the CDR3: TGTGCCAGTAGTCTCAGTTCTAGCAGCTACAATGAGCAGTTCTTC. The rearrangement links TRBV19 to TRBJ2-1; maybe TRBD2 (5 bases). The CDR3 extends over 15 amino acids. The germline CDR1 and CDR2 sequences are LNHDA and SQIVND (reference sequence). Trimming removed 5 bases from V and 3 bases from J, with 14 bases in between.

This clonotype was seen ten or more times. This chain uses TRBV2 with TRBJ1-6, with a possible D match to TRBD1 (5 bases). The germline gives CDR1 SNHLY, CDR2 FYNNEI. Between the trimmed V and J ends, which lost 3 bases and 0 bases, there was a span of 9 bases. The CDR3 loop spans 16 amino acids. DNA of the CDR3: TGTGCCAGCAGTGATGACAGAGCCTCCTATAATTCACCCCTCCACTTT. Translation: CASSDDRASYNSPLHF.

This clonotype was seen a few times. The chain recombines TRBV7-6 with TRBJ2-7; 8 nucleotides align to TRBD1. V trimming: 5 bases; J trimming: 5 bases; junction bases outside the gene matches: 14. CDR1 and CDR2 (germline): SGHVS, FNYEAQ. The CDR3 consists of 16 residues. The CDR3 sequence: CASSAFSGQGIDEQYF. In DNA, the CDR3 is TGTGCCAGCAGCGCCTTTAGTGGACAGGGTATAGACGAGCAGTACTTC.

This clonotype was observed a handful of times. This chain joins TRBV5-1 and TRBJ1-4, with D uncertain. CDR3 length: 13 amino acids. The ends were cut back, 2 bases at V and 8 bases at J, with 10 bases in the middle. Per germline, CDR1 SGHRS and CDR2 YFSETQ. The CDR3: CASSLGPGEKLFF. CDR3 bases: TGCGCCAGCAGCTTAGGACCGGGCGAAAAACTGTTTTTT.

This chain connects TRBV12-3 or TRBV12-4 to TRBJ1-1, with 7 positions matching TRBD1. V shed 1 base, J shed 5 bases, and the junction held 10 bases outside the gene matches. CDR3 size: 16 residues. CDR3 sequence (DNA): TGTGCCAGCAGTTTAGGTCAGGGGGTTTTCCGGACTGAAGCTTTCTTT. This encodes CASSLGQGVFRTEAFF.

This clonotype came up a few times. The chain recombines TRBV27 with TRBJ2-1, with 7 bases lining up with TRBD1. Looked up from germline, CDR1 is MNHEY and CDR2 is SMNVEV (reference sequence). V was pared by 2 bases and J by 6 bases, with 4 bases of the junction left unmatched. CDR3 length: 14 amino acids. The CDR3 protein is CASSLQGETNEQFF. In DNA form, the CDR3 reads TGTGCCAGCAGTTTACAGGGGGAAACCAATGAGCAGTTCTTC.

The chain has TRBV20-1 and TRBJ2-5, with a possible D match to TRBD2 (5 bases). CDR1 is DFQATT and CDR2 is SNEGSKA in the germline V gene (reference sequence). The CDR3 spans 11 residues. Trimming pared 2 bases from V and 5 bases from J, leaving 6 bases between. Written as DNA, the CDR3 is TGCAGTGCTAGAAGAGGGGAGACCCAGTACTTC. It translates to CSARRGETQYF.

The chain uses TRBV4-1 and TRBJ2-5, with 14 bases lining up with TRBD2. This CDR3 spans 20 amino acids. V shed 3 bases, J shed 2 bases, and the junction held 14 bases outside the gene matches. Germline V lookup: CDR1 MGHRA, CDR2 YSYEKL. The CDR3 sequence is CASSHPGTSGGGQRQETQYF. In nucleotides, the CDR3 is TGCGCCAGCAGCCACCCCGGGACTAGCGGGGGTGGCCAGCGTCAAGAGACCCAGTACTTC.

The CDR3 is CASSLLLGQYNSPLHF. The DNA of the CDR3 is TGCGCCAGCAGCTTACTCCTGGGACAGTACAATTCACCCCTCCACTTT. J is TRBJ1-6 and V is TRBV5-1; 7 bases line up with TRBD1. The J segment lost 7 bases and the V segment lost 2 bases, leaving 9 bases of the junction unmatched. The CDR3 totals 16 residues. Looked up from germline, CDR1 is SGHRS and CDR2 is YFSETQ.

The rearrangement links TRBV6-5 to TRBJ2-5; TRBD2 might be the D (5 bases). V was pared by 6 bases and J by 6 bases, with 14 bases between. CDR3 length: 13 amino acids. Germline V lookup: CDR1 MNHEY, CDR2 SVGAGI. CDR3 in DNA: TGTGCCAGCAGGTTTCTAGCTGAGCAGACCCAGTACTTC. Translated, it gives CASRFLAEQTQYF.

This chain links TRBV12-3 or TRBV12-4 with TRBJ1-5; D unclear. Trimming removed 6 bases from V and 4 bases from J, with 7 bases in between. The CDR3 contains 12 residues. Here the CDR3 reads CASRAQNQPQHF. CDR3 nucleotide sequence: TGTGCCAGCAGAGCACAGAATCAGCCCCAGCATTTT.

This clonotype was recorded a few times. V is TRBV12-3 or TRBV12-4 and J is TRBJ2-1; D gene ambiguous. V gave up 3 bases and J gave up 0 bases, with 9 bases separating them. The CDR3 is made up of 15 amino acids. The CDR3 DNA sequence: TGTGCCAGCAGTTTGGGTAAAAGCTCCTACAATGAGCAGTTCTTC. Protein sequence: CASSLGKSSYNEQFF.

The chain has TRBV5-5 and TRBJ2-7; D is uncertain. CDR3 size: 15 residues. V lost 4 bases to trimming and J lost 0 bases, with 14 bases between them. Germline assignment: CDR1 SGHKS and CDR2 YYEKEE (reference sequence). DNA of the CDR3: TGTGCCAGCAGCCCGATCCACCGCAGCTCCTACGAGCAGTACTTC. It encodes CASSPIHRSSYEQYF.

This sequence joins TRBV19 and TRBJ1-1; D unclear. This CDR3 comprises 13 residues. Trimming stripped 7 bases from V and 3 bases from J, with 12 bases between. Germline loops: CDR1 LNHDA, CDR2 SQIVND (reference sequence). The DNA of the CDR3 is TGTGCCAGTATGGGCCTCTGGGACACTGAAGCTTTCTTT. Translating gives CASMGLWDTEAFF.

This clonotype was detected only a few times. V usage is TRBV24-1 and J usage is TRBJ2-1; D assignment may be TRBD1 or TRBD2 (6 bases each). This CDR3 region has 15 residues. V lost 3 bases to trimming and J lost 6 bases, with 14 bases between them. CDR1 is KGHDR and CDR2 is SFDVKD in the germline V gene. The chain's CDR3 is CATSDVGGPSNEQFF. As DNA, the CDR3 is TGTGCCACCAGTGATGTAGGGGGGCCGAGCAATGAGCAGTTCTTC.

The V call is TRBV24-1, the J call TRBJ2-2; TRBD1 might be the D (6 bases). Germline-derived CDR1 and CDR2 are KGHDR and SFDVKD. V was clipped by 7 bases and J by 4 bases, with 9 bases between them. This CDR3 is 13 amino acids long. In nucleotides, the CDR3 is TGTGCCACCAGGGACAGAAGCACCGGGGAGCTGTTTTTT. Its protein is CATRDRSTGELFF.

This clonotype was counted many times. The CDR3 region has the DNA TGTGCCAGCAGCTTTGGGACAGGGAGTCCCCTCCACTTT. Its protein is CASSFGTGSPLHF. The rearrangement uses TRBV7-2 and TRBJ1-6, with 9 bases that match TRBD1. The CDR3 is made up of 13 amino acids. Germline CDR1 is SGHTA and CDR2 is FQGNSA. Trimming took 3 bases from V and 13 from J; bases not matched to a gene: 4.

The gene calls are TRBV7-8 and TRBJ2-2; the match to TRBD1 covers 7 bases. This CDR3 has 14 amino acids. With V trimmed by 3 bases and J by 7 bases, 5 bases remained unmatched. The germline gives CDR1 SGHVS, CDR2 FQNEAQ. The CDR3 region is CASSFRGGHGELFF. The CDR3, as DNA: TGTGCCAGCAGCTTTAGAGGGGGCCACGGGGAGCTGTTTTTT.

The rearrangement uses TRBV4-3 and TRBJ1-3; D gene uncertain. This CDR3 region has 13 residues. Germline-derived CDR1 and CDR2 are LGHNA and YSLEER. The V and J ends lost 6 bases and 3 bases respectively, with 9 bases between them. This CDR3 reads CASRRVGGNTIYF. The CDR3 DNA is TGCGCCAGCAGGCGGGTCGGTGGAAACACCATATATTTT.

This clonotype was observed a few times. This sequence joins TRBV15 and TRBJ2-5; D might be TRBD1 (6 bases). Germline CDR1 and CDR2: LNHNV and YYDKDF (reference sequence). The CDR3 sequence is 13 residues long. With 6 bases removed from V and 3 bases from J, the gap between germline ends came to 11 bases. The CDR3 protein is CATSDRRKETQYF. The DNA for the CDR3 is TGTGCCACCAGTGACAGGAGAAAAGAGACCCAGTACTTC.

The sample holds a few counts of this clonotype. The chain couples TRBV12-3 or TRBV12-4 to TRBJ2-1; D call uncertain. This CDR3 is 14 amino acids long. Trimming shortened V by 3 bases and J by 6 bases, and 12 bases separated the two germline ends. The CDR3 protein is CASSFLKNLNEQFF. For the CDR3, the DNA is TGTGCCAGCAGTTTCCTCAAGAATCTCAATGAGCAGTTCTTC.

This chain uses TRBV7-9 with TRBJ2-1; 12 bases match TRBD2. CDR3 size: 16 residues. Germline V gene data show CDR1 as SEHNR and CDR2 as FQNEAQ (reference sequence). Trimming cost V 5 bases and J 3 bases; bases outside gene matches: 5. DNA of the CDR3: TGTGCCAGCAGCGCGGCTAGCGGGAGGGACTACAATGAGCAGTTCTTC. Protein sequence: CASSAASGRDYNEQFF.

In its sample, this clonotype was seen many times. This CDR3 reads CASSLSRVGTEAFF. As DNA, the CDR3 is TGTGCCAGCAGTTTAAGTAGGGTTGGCACTGAAGCTTTCTTT. The genes are TRBV12-3 or TRBV12-4 and TRBJ1-1; D is ambiguous. The CDR3 contains 14 residues. Trimming shortened V by 2 bases and J by 4 bases, and 11 bases separated the two germline ends.

The chain employs TRBV4-1 and TRBJ2-7; tentative D call: TRBD2 (5 bases). This CDR3 contains 15 residues. Trimming shortened V by 1 base and J by 3 bases, and 13 bases separated the two germline ends. CDR1 is MGHRA and CDR2 is YSYEKL in the germline V gene. DNA for the CDR3: TGCGCCAGCAGCCAAGGCCCGGGGAACGGCTACGAGCAGTACTTC. Its translation: CASSQGPGNGYEQYF.

The J gene is TRBJ2-5, the V gene TRBV12-3 or TRBV12-4; a possible D gene is TRBD2 (5 bases). This CDR3 has 13 residues. The V end was cut by 5 bases, the J end by 9 bases, with 16 bases between. This CDR3 reads CASSRNPGVAQYF. CDR3 nucleotide sequence: TGTGCCAGCAGTCGAAACCCCGGGGTGGCCCAGTACTTC.

The chain uses TRBV20-1 and TRBJ1-6; D is undetermined. Germline CDR1 DFQATT, CDR2 SNEGSKA (reference sequence). The CDR3 length is 15 residues. Trimming pared 6 bases from V and 0 bases from J, leaving 12 bases between. The CDR3 nucleotides read TGCAGTGCATCGGCCAGGAGCTCCTATAATTCACCCCTCCACTTT. Translated, it gives CSASARSSYNSPLHF.

The chain recombines TRBV7-2 with TRBJ2-1, with D hard to call. Germline values: CDR1 SGHTA, CDR2 FQGNSA. This CDR3 has 12 amino acids. V lost 3 bases to trimming and J lost 12 bases, with 12 bases between them. The CDR3 DNA follows: TGTGCCAGCAGCTTTTCGAGGTCTTTGCAGTTCTTC. Translating gives CASSFSRSLQFF.

This sequence joins TRBV18 and TRBJ2-1; D not resolved. V was clipped by 4 bases and J by 2 bases, with 9 bases between them. Germline V gives CDR1 KGHSH, CDR2 LQKENI. This CDR3 is built from 14 residues. CDR3 sequence: CASSRRSTYNEQFF. CDR3 sequence (DNA): TGTGCCAGCTCACGAAGATCTACCTACAATGAGCAGTTCTTC.